A selection of T cell receptor beta chains follows, all from one sample in a study of PD-1 blockade in classical Hodgkin lymphoma. Clones were sequenced by immunoSEQ multiplex PCR, and TCRdb holds only the in-frame ones, with some missing. Of 20,000 to 25,000 clones in the sample, around three quarters were seen once. Material: CD4+ T cells from blood, obtained before the fourth cycle of nivolumab. These receptors were obtained from a human donor with classical Hodgkin lymphoma. CDR3s include the opening cysteine and the closing phenylalanine or tryptophan. The order of the fields is CDR3 length, clone size, D gene, J gene, V gene, CDR3 protein, CDR3 DNA. The D gene is left open where the match is weak. Clone size appears in some rows only: once, few, many, or a class for an expanded clone.

14 NA NA TRBJ1-1 TRBV2 CASRAARTDFEAFF TGTGCCAGCAGGGCCGCCCGGACAGACTTTGAAGCTTTCTTT
14 NA TRBD1 TRBJ1-1 TRBV6-6 CASSPRTGGTEAFF TGTGCCAGCAGTCCCAGGACAGGGGGGACTGAAGCTTTCTTT
11 NA NA TRBJ2-7 TRBV4-3 CASSQQGPRGF TGCGCCAGCAGCCAGCAGGGTCCTCGCGGCTTC
20 NA NA TRBJ1-4 TRBV5-1 CASSLARDYANPATNEKLFF TGCGCCAGCAGCTTGGCCCGGGACTACGCTAACCCTGCAACTAATGAAAAACTGTTTTTT
13 once TRBD2 TRBJ2-1 TRBV10-3 CAISGLATGEQFF TGTGCCATCAGTGGACTAGCCACGGGGGAGCAGTTCTTC
13 few NA TRBJ1-2 TRBV4-2 CASSRQKSGGYTF TGTGCCAGCAGCAGACAGAAAAGCGGTGGCTACACCTTC
14 NA TRBD1 TRBJ2-5 TRBV18 CASSLGQGFETQYF TGTGCCAGTTCACTGGGACAGGGTTTTGAGACCCAGTACTTC
15 NA NA TRBJ1-1 TRBV28 CASSLSWGRSTEAFF TGTGCCAGCAGTTTATCTTGGGGCAGGTCCACTGAAGCTTTCTTT
17 few NA TRBJ1-6 TRBV28 CASSSGRGRYYNSPLHF TGTGCCAGCAGTTCGGGGAGGGGACGCTACTATAATTCACCCCTCCACTTT
15 NA NA TRBJ2-1 TRBV11-2 CASSLEGGNLNEQFF TGTGCCAGCAGCTTAGAAGGGGGGAATTTGAATGAGCAGTTCTTC
16 NA TRBD2 TRBJ2-5 TRBV9 CASSVGSAGGQETQYF TGTGCCAGCAGCGTAGGGTCTGCGGGGGGGCAGGAGACCCAGTACTTC
16 NA NA TRBJ1-1 TRBV5-1 CASYMIPGKRDTEAFF TGCGCCAGCTACATGATACCAGGGAAAAGAGACACTGAAGCTTTCTTT
16 NA NA TRBJ2-3 TRBV18 CASSPRIASIGDTQYF TGTGCCAGCTCACCAAGGATAGCTAGCATTGGTGATACGCAGTATTTT
13 NA NA TRBJ2-7 TRBV5-1 CASSSSWRVEQYF TGCGCCAGCAGCTCGTCCTGGCGGGTCGAGCAGTACTTC